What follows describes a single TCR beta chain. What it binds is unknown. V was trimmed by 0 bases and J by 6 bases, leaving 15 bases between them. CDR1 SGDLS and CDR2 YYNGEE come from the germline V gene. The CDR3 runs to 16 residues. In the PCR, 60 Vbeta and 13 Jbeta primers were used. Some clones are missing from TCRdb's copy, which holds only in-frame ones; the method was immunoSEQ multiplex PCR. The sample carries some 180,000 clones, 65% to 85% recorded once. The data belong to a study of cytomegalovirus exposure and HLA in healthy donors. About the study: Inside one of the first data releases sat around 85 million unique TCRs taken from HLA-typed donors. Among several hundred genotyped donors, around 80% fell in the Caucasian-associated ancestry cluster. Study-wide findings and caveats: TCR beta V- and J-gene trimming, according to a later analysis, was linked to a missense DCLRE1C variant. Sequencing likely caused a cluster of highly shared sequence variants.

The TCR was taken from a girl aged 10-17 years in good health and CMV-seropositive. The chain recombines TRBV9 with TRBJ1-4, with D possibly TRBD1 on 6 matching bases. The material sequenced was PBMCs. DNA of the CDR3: TGTGCCAGCAGCGTAGCTCAGGGGTTTGCGGATGAAAAACTGTTTTTT. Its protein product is CASSVAQGFADEKLFF.